This TCR beta chain was sequenced in a study of blood T cells in healthy people across ages. Whole-study findings and limits: Roughly linear declines in TCR beta diversity per million T cells occurred with age.

With respect to this clonotype: The antigen remains unidentified.

Through a sample-barcoded 5' primer and a J-beta primer mix, a second PCR was run for about 6 to 11 cycles. TCRdb fed the 5' RACE reads into MiXCR, producing one record per CDR3 protein. The top ten hold 20% to 25% of the sample, which has around 600,000 distinct CDR3 sequences, around 50% seen once. Per germline, CDR1 DFQATT and CDR2 SNEGSKA (reference sequence). This CDR3 contains 10 residues. Trimming pared 5 bases from V and 4 bases from J, leaving 0 bases between. The TCR originated in a man aged 80 or over in good health. This chain uses TRBV20-1 with TRBJ2-6; no reliable D call. Sequencing input: blood. In nucleotides, the CDR3 is TGCAGTGCTGGGGCCAACGTCCTGACTTTC. This translates into CSAGANVLTF.